This TCR beta chain emerged from a study of T cells expressing NK-cell markers. Reanalyzing the 5' RACE reads, TCRdb keeps one entry per CDR3 protein, without DNA. This sample contains about 170,000 distinct CDR3 sequences. Germline V gene lookup returns CDR1 LNHDA and CDR2 SQIVND (reference sequence). The CDR3 has 15 amino acids. The receptor's source is a man aged 18-69 years in good health. V is TRBV19 and J is TRBJ1-1. The specimen sequenced was blood T cells: a sorted CD56 or NKG2C T cell subset, CD4+ or CD8+ T cells, or bulk PBMC T cells (not recorded which). This CDR3 is CASSTPRTLNTEAFF.